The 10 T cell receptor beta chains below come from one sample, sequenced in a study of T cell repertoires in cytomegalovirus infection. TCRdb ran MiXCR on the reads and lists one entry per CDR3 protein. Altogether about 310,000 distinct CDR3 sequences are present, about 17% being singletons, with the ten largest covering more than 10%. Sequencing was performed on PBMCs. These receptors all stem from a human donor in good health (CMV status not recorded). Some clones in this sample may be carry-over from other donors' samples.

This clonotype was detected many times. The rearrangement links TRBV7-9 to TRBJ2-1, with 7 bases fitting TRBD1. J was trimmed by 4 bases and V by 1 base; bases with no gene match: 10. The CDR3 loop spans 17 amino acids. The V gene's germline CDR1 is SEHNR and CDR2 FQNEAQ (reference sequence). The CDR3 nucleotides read TGTGCCAGCAGCTTAGGGGACAGAGGGATAGTTTACAATGAGCAGTTCTTC. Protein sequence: CASSLGDRGIVYNEQFF.

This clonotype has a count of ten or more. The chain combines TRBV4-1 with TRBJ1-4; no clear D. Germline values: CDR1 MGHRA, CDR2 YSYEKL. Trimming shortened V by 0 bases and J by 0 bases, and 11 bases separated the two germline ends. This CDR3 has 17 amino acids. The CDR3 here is CASSQDVETTTNEKLFF. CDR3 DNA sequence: TGCGCCAGCAGCCAAGATGTGGAAACGACAACTAATGAAAAACTGTTTTTT.

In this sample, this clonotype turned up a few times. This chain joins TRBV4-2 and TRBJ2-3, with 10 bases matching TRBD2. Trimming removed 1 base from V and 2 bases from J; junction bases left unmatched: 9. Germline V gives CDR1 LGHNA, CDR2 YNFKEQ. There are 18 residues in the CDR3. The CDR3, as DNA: TGTGCCAGCAGCCAAGTGGTAGCGGGGGGCGGTACCACAGATACGCAGTATTTT. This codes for CASSQVVAGGGTTDTQYF.

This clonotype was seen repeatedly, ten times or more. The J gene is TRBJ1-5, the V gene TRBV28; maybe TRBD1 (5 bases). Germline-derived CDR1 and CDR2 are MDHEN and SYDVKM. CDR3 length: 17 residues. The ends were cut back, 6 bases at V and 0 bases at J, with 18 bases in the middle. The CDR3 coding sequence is TGTGCCAGCAGCCCCGACAGACTATTTTATAGCAATCAGCCCCAGCATTTT. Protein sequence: CASSPDRLFYSNQPQHF.

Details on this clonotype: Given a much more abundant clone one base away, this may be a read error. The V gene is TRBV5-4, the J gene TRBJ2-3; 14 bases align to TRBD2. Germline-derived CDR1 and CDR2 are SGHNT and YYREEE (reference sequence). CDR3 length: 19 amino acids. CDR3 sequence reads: CASSLRLAGGAFSTDTQSF. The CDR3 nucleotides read TGTGCCAGCAGCTTGAGACTAGCGGGGGGGGCGTTTAGCACAGATACGCAGTCTTTT.

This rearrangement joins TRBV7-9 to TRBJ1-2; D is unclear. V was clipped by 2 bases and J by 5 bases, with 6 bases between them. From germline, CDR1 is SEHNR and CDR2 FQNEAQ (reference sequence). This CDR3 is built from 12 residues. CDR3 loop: CASSLQAYGYTF. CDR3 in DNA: TGTGCCAGCAGCTTACAAGCTTATGGCTACACCTTC.

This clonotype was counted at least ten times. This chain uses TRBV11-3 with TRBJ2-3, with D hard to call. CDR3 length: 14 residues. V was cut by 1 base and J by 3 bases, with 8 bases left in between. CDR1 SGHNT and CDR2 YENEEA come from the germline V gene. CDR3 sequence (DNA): TGTGCCAGCAGCTTAGGAGTAGGGACAGATACGCAGTATTTT. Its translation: CASSLGVGTDTQYF.

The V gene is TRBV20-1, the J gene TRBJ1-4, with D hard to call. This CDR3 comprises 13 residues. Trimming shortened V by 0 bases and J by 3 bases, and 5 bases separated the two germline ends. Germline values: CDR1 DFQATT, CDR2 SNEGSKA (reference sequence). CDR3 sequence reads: CSAREGSNEKLFF. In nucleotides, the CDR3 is TGCAGTGCTAGAGAGGGTTCTAATGAAAAACTGTTTTTT.

The CDR3 DNA sequence: TGTGCCAGCAGCTCCGACAGGGCAGGGGATGAAAAACTGTTTTTT. This translates into CASSSDRAGDEKLFF. The rearrangement links TRBV7-9 to TRBJ1-4; 7 bases line up with TRBD1. Trimming at V came to 4 bases and at J to 6 bases, leaving 8 bases not matched to a gene. The CDR3 consists of 15 residues. Germline-derived CDR1 and CDR2 are SEHNR and FQNEAQ (reference sequence).

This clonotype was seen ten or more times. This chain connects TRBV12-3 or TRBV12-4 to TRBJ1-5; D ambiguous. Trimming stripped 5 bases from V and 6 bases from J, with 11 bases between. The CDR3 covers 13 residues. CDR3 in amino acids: CASSPMSGQPQHF. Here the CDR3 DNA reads TGTGCCAGCAGTCCCATGAGCGGTCAGCCCCAGCATTTT.